This T cell receptor (beta chain) stems from a study of cytomegalovirus exposure and HLA in healthy donors. Study findings and constraints: V- and J-gene trimming of TCR beta was linked (in a later analysis) to a missense DCLRE1C variant. Productive rates of about 90% or about 30% were seen for most TCR beta V segments in an earlier analysis. Later analysis placed DRB1 highest and HLA-C lowest in TCR association rates, which differed by HLA locus.

This PCR relied on a set of 60 Vbeta primers and 13 Jbeta primers. Sequencing used immunoSEQ multiplex PCR; TCRdb keeps in-frame clones, though not all of them. The sample yields about 180,000 clones, over 70% seen once. This clone has just a few counts. Its matching antigen is unknown. Looked up from germline, CDR1 is LNHDA and CDR2 is SQIVND (reference sequence). CDR3 size: 17 residues. V was clipped by 3 bases and J by 4 bases, with 18 bases between them. Material: PBMCs. This TCR was sampled from a man aged 25 to 45 in good health and CMV-seropositive. The rearrangement joins TRBV19 to TRBJ2-2; D might be TRBD1 (6 bases). The CDR3 DNA is TGTGCCAGTAGTATGGCGTGGGGGCTAGGGACCACCGGGGAGCTGTTTTTT. It codes for CASSMAWGLGTTGELFF.